The 25 T cell receptor beta chains given below trace back to one sample, sequenced in a study of cytomegalovirus exposure and HLA in healthy donors. 13 Jbeta primers and 60 Vbeta primers were used for the PCR. Clones were read by immunoSEQ multiplex PCR, and TCRdb kept only the in-frame ones, dropping some. Here the sample table reports 65,000 to 80,000 clones. The source material was PBMCs. All receptors come from a man aged 25 to 45 in good health and CMV-seronegative.

The chain combines TRBV7-9 with TRBJ2-1; 8 bases are shared with TRBD2. This CDR3 comprises 15 residues. Losses at the gene ends were 5 bases for V and 0 bases for J; bases not matched to a gene: 3. The germline gives CDR1 SEHNR, CDR2 FQNEAQ (reference sequence). The CDR3 DNA reads TGTGCCAGCAGCCGTCTAGCGGGCTCCTACAATGAGCAGTTCTTC. Its translation: CASSRLAGSYNEQFF.

The chain combines TRBV19 with TRBJ2-5; 8 bases align to TRBD1. This CDR3 is 14 amino acids long. Trimming cost V 5 bases and J 8 bases; bases outside gene matches: 10. Germline V lookup: CDR1 LNHDA, CDR2 SQIVND (reference sequence). The CDR3 loop reads CASSAGQGGSTQYF. Here the CDR3 DNA reads TGTGCCAGTAGTGCCGGACAGGGAGGATCAACCCAGTACTTC. Looking up the rest from reference TRBV19 and TRBJ2-5 gives the full variable domain: DGGITQSPKYLFRKEGQNVTLSCEQNLNHDAMYWYRQDPGQGLRLIYYSQIVNDFQKGDIAEGYSVSREKKESFPLTVTSAQKNPTAFYLCASSAGQGGSTQYFGPGTRLLVL.

The chain carries TRBV7-3 and TRBJ2-2, with 7 bases matching TRBD2. Germline V gene lookup returns CDR1 SGHTA and CDR2 FQGTGA. The junction had 3 bases not matched to a gene; V was cut back by 1 base and J by 4 bases. This CDR3 spans 15 amino acids. The CDR3 here is CASSLSGGGTGELFF. The CDR3 coding sequence is TGTGCCAGCAGCTTAAGCGGGGGTGGCACCGGGGAGCTGTTTTTT.

The chain is built from TRBV5-5 and TRBJ2-7; TRBD2 is a possible D gene (6 bases). The CDR3 consists of 14 residues. Trimming cost V 1 base and J 4 bases, with 12 bases left between them. Germline V gene sequence: CDR1 SGHKS, CDR2 YYEKEE (reference sequence). The CDR3 DNA sequence: TGTGCCAGCAGCTTGATCGGGAGACCATACGAGCAGTACTTC. Translation: CASSLIGRPYEQYF.

The chain recombines TRBV14 with TRBJ1-1; no clear D. CDR3 size: 15 residues. Germline CDR1 is SGHDN and CDR2 is FVKESK. Trimming took 1 base from V and 4 from J, leaving 13 bases between them. CDR3 sequence: CASSQGPRVVTEAFF. CDR3 nucleotides: TGTGCCAGCAGCCAAGGGCCCCGGGTAGTCACTGAAGCTTTCTTT. Full variable domain (missing parts from reference TRBV14 and TRBJ1-1): EAGVTQFPSHSVIEKGQTVTLRCDPISGHDNLYWYRRVMGKEIKFLLHFVKESKQDESGMPNNRFLAERTGGTYSTLKVQPAELEDSGVYFCASSQGPRVVTEAFFGQGTRLTVV.

The rearrangement uses TRBV5-1 and TRBJ1-1; D uncertain. This CDR3 has 15 amino acids. Germline V lookup: CDR1 SGHRS, CDR2 YFSETQ. The V and J ends lost 0 bases and 7 bases respectively, with 16 bases between them. Here the CDR3 reads CASSLEIYGESEAFF. CDR3 sequence (DNA): TGCGCCAGCAGCTTGGAAATTTATGGGGAGAGTGAAGCTTTCTTT.

This chain connects TRBV2 to TRBJ1-3; TRBD1 aligns across 8 bases. The CDR3 has 14 amino acids. CDR1 and CDR2 (germline): SNHLY, FYNNEI. V dropped 10 bases and J dropped 2; count of bases not matched to a gene: 7. This chain's CDR3 is CATSSQGAGNTIYF. The CDR3 DNA follows: TGTGCCACGTCGTCACAGGGGGCTGGAAACACCATATATTTT.

The chain joins TRBV4-2 to TRBJ2-1, with 12 bases aligning to TRBD2. CDR3 length: 15 amino acids. CDR1 LGHNA and CDR2 YNFKEQ come from the germline V gene. Losses at the gene ends were 4 bases for V and 3 bases for J; bases not matched to a gene: 1. CDR3 sequence: CASSPGLAGYNEQFF. CDR3 DNA sequence: TGTGCCAGCAGCCCGGGACTAGCGGGCTACAATGAGCAGTTCTTC.

The chain has TRBV11-2 and TRBJ2-1; 8 positions agree with TRBD2. The V and J ends lost 1 base and 4 bases, in that order; junction bases with no gene match: 3. CDR1 and CDR2 (germline): SGHAT, FQNNGV. The CDR3 has 15 residues. The CDR3 sequence: CASSLGSSGYNEQFF. CDR3 in DNA: TGTGCCAGCAGCTTAGGTTCTAGCGGGTACAATGAGCAGTTCTTC.

The chain combines TRBV7-9 with TRBJ1-2, with unresolved D. Trimming stripped 3 bases from V and 0 bases from J, with 8 bases between. The length of the CDR3 is 14 residues. CDR1 is SEHNR, CDR2 FQNEAQ, per germline (reference sequence). The CDR3 DNA reads TGTGCCAGCAGCTTCGGCACAGCTAACTATGGCTACACCTTC. Protein product: CASSFGTANYGYTF.

This chain joins TRBV5-6 and TRBJ2-7; D ambiguous. This CDR3 contains 14 residues. V was cut by 3 bases and J by 7 bases, with 17 bases left in between. The germline gives CDR1 SGHDT, CDR2 YYEEEE. DNA for the CDR3: TGTGCCAGCAGCTCCTTCTACACGCCGAGGGAGCAGTACTTC. It translates to CASSSFYTPREQYF.

V gene TRBV7-3 combines with J gene TRBJ2-1; D may be TRBD2 (7 bases). The CDR3 consists of 15 residues. V was shortened by 8 bases and J by 3 bases, with 17 bases between the two germline ends. CDR1 and CDR2 from the germline V gene are SGHTA and FQGTGA. This CDR3 is CASARGANNYNEQFF. For the CDR3, the DNA is TGTGCCAGCGCCCGGGGGGCAAATAACTACAATGAGCAGTTCTTC.

The rearrangement uses TRBV7-9 and TRBJ2-5, with 10 bases matching TRBD1. Germline lookup yields CDR1 SEHNR and CDR2 FQNEAQ (reference sequence). V lost 7 bases to trimming and J lost 5 bases; unmatched junction nucleotides: 4. This CDR3 is built from 13 residues. DNA for the CDR3: TGTGCCAGCAAGACAGGGGGCTCGGAGACCCAGTACTTC. Translated, it gives CASKTGGSETQYF. The variable domain in full, with the rest retrieved from reference TRBV7-9 and TRBJ2-5, is DTGVSQNPRHKITKRGQNVTFRCDPISEHNRLYWYRQTLGQGPEFLTYFQNEAQLEKSRLLSDRFSAERPKGSFSTLEIQRTEQGDSAMYLCASKTGGSETQYFGPGTRLLVL.

V is TRBV6-1 and J is TRBJ2-7; weak D call: TRBD1 (5 bases). With 11 bases removed from V and 2 bases from J, the gap between germline ends came to 16 bases. The CDR3 extends over 13 amino acids. The germline CDR1 and CDR2 sequences are MNHNS and SASEGT. This chain's CDR3 is CAASSRRAYEQYF. As DNA, the CDR3 is TGTGCCGCGTCCTCCCGCAGGGCCTACGAGCAGTACTTC.

Concerning this clone itself: Other DNA sequences in the sample encode the same CDR3. The chain has TRBV6-4 and TRBJ2-1, with D perhaps matching TRBD1 (5 bases). The CDR3 totals 15 residues. The germline gives CDR1 MRHNA, CDR2 SNTAGT. V was shortened by 0 bases and J by 1 base, with 7 bases between the two germline ends. Here the CDR3 reads CASSDSSGSYNEQFF. In nucleotides, the CDR3 is TGTGCCAGCAGTGACTCCTCAGGGTCCTACAATGAGCAGTTCTTC.

V usage is TRBV18 and J usage is TRBJ2-7, with a tentative D call TRBD1 (6 bases). V lost 1 base to trimming and J lost 3 bases, with 10 bases between them. The V gene's germline CDR1 is KGHSH and CDR2 LQKENI. This CDR3 has 14 residues. In DNA, the CDR3 is TGTGCCAGCTCACCACGGGGGCCGTACTACGAGCAGTACTTC. This gives the protein CASSPRGPYYEQYF.

J is TRBJ1-2 and V is TRBV6-5; 7 bases fit TRBD1. The CDR3 length is 13 residues. CDR1 and CDR2 from the germline V gene are MNHEY and SVGAGI. V shed 5 bases and J 6 bases; nucleotides not matched to a gene: 6. The CDR3 loop reads CASSHGQVNGYTF. CDR3 bases: TGTGCCAGCAGTCACGGACAGGTGAATGGCTACACCTTC.

The chain combines TRBV7-9 with TRBJ1-1; D unresolved. The CDR3 has 15 amino acids. Germline values: CDR1 SEHNR, CDR2 FQNEAQ (reference sequence). Trimming stripped 5 bases from V and 4 bases from J, with 17 bases between. CDR3 DNA: TGTGCCAGCAGCCAGACACATCAAGGGAGCACTGAAGCTTTCTTT. Translation: CASSQTHQGSTEAFF.

The gene calls are TRBV6-1 and TRBJ1-1, with D unclear. The CDR3 sequence is 13 residues long. Germline V gene sequence: CDR1 MNHNS, CDR2 SASEGT. The ends were cut back, 4 bases at V and 4 bases at J, with 10 bases in the middle. Written as DNA, the CDR3 is TGTGCCAGCAGTGTGCAGACAATCACTGAAGCTTTCTTT. It translates to CASSVQTITEAFF.

V usage is TRBV7-8 and J usage is TRBJ2-5, with TRBD2 matching over 7 bases. J was trimmed by 2 bases and V by 3 bases; bases with no gene match: 3. There are 14 residues in the CDR3. Per the germline V gene, CDR1 is SGHVS and CDR2 is FQNEAQ. The CDR3 loop is CASSFGLVQETQYF. The CDR3 DNA follows: TGTGCCAGCAGCTTCGGACTAGTACAAGAGACCCAGTACTTC. Full variable domain (missing parts from reference TRBV7-8 and TRBJ2-5): GAGVSQSPRYKVAKRGQDVALRCDPISGHVSLFWYQQALGQGPEFLTYFQNEAQLDKSGLPSDRFFAERPEGSVSTLKIQRTQQEDSAVYLCASSFGLVQETQYFGPGTRLLVL.

The CDR3 DNA reads TGTGCCAGTAGTACGGACAGAATTAACTATGGCTACACCTTC. Its protein product is CASSTDRINYGYTF. The chain has TRBV19 and TRBJ1-2; weak D call: TRBD1 (6 bases). The CDR3 has 14 residues. V shed 4 bases and J shed 1 base, with 10 bases lying between them. Germline loops: CDR1 LNHDA, CDR2 SQIVND (reference sequence). The entire variable domain, with the rest obtained from reference TRBV19 and TRBJ1-2, is as follows: DGGITQSPKYLFRKEGQNVTLSCEQNLNHDAMYWYRQDPGQGLRLIYYSQIVNDFQKGDIAEGYSVSREKKESFPLTVTSAQKNPTAFYLCASSTDRINYGYTFGSGTRLTVV.

The CDR3 spells CSVGPQGIRYNEQFF. The DNA of the CDR3 is TGCAGCGTTGGGCCCCAGGGGATCCGCTACAATGAGCAGTTCTTC. The chain has TRBV29-1 and TRBJ2-1; a weak D match, TRBD1 (6 bases). Germline CDR1 SQVTM, CDR2 ANQGSEA. Trimming removed 4 bases from V and 3 bases from J, with 16 bases in between. The length of the CDR3 is 15 residues.

The rearrangement uses TRBV11-3 and TRBJ2-7; a weak D match, TRBD2 (6 bases). Germline loops: CDR1 SGHNT, CDR2 YENEEA. The CDR3 sequence is 15 residues long. Trimming pared 0 bases from V and 3 bases from J, leaving 12 bases between. The CDR3 nucleotides read TGTGCCAGCAGCTTAGAGAGGGGACTGATCTACGAGCAGTACTTC. Protein product: CASSLERGLIYEQYF. Full variable domain (rest looked up from reference TRBV11-3 and TRBJ2-7): EAGVVQSPRYKIIEKKQPVAFWCNPISGHNTLYWYLQNLGQGPELLIRYENEEAVDDSQLPKDRFSAERLKGVDSTLKIQPAELGDSAVYLCASSLERGLIYEQYFGPGTRLTVT.

The chain has TRBV5-1 and TRBJ1-6; TRBD1 might be the D (6 bases). V was clipped by 0 bases and J by 3 bases, with 7 bases between them. There are 15 residues in the CDR3. Germline CDR1 reads SGHRS; CDR2 reads YFSETQ. The CDR3 DNA follows: TGCGCCAGCAGCTTGGGGACAGACTATAATTCACCCCTCCACTTT. This gives the protein CASSLGTDYNSPLHF.

The V and J genes are TRBV28 and TRBJ1-5; 10 bases agree with TRBD1. CDR1 and CDR2 (germline): MDHEN, SYDVKM. This CDR3 has 16 residues. V lost 1 base and J lost 7; bases outside the gene matches: 7. CDR3 sequence reads: CASSLYRDRGSQPQHF. DNA for the CDR3: TGTGCCAGCAGTTTATACCGGGACAGGGGAAGCCAGCCCCAGCATTTT.